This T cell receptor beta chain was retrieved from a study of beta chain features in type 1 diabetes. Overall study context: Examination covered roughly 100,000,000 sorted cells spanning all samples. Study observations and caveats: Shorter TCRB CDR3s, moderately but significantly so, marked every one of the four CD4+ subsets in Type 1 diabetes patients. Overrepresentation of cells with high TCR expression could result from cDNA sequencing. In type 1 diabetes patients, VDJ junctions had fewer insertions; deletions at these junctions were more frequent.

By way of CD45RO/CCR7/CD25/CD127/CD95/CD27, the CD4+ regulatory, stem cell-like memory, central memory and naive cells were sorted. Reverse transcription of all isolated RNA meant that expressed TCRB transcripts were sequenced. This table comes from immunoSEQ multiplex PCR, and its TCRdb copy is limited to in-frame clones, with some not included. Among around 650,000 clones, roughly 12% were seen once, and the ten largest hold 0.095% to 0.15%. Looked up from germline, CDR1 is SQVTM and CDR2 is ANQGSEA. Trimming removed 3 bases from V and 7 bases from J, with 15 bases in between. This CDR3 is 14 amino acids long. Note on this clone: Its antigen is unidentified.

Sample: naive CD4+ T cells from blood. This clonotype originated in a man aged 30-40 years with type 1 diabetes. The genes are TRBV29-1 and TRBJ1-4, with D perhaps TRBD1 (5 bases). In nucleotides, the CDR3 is TGCAGCGTTGATGGTTCCGGGACCGCTGAAAAACTGTTTTTT. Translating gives CSVDGSGTAEKLFF.